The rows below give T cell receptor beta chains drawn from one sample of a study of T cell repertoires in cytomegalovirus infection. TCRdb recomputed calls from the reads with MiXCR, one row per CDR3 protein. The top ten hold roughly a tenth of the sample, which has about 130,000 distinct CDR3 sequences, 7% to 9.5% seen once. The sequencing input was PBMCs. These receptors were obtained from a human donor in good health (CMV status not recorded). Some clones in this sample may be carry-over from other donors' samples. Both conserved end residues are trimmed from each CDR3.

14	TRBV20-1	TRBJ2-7	SARGRETPSPYEQY
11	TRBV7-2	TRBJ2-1	ASSLDSGQGQF
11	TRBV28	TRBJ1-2	ASTGATNYGYT
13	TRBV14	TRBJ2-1	ASSPRRRSYNEQF
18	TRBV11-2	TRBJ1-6	ASSLLVGQGVIVANSPLH
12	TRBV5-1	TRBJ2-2	ASSLEGSTGELF
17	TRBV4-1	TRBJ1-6	ASSQESATSSSYNSPLH
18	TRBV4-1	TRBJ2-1	ASSQEKGTSSVASYNEQF
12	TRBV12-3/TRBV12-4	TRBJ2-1	ASSLSAEGNEQF
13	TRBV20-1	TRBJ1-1	SASRTGRPNTEAF
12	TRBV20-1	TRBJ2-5	SALKQGRQETQY
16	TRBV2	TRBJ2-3	ASSEMWTWREGTDTQY
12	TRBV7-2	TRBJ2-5	ASSKTGSGETQY
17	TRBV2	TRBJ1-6	ASSEVNGRHSSYNSPLH
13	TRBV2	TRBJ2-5	ASSDSPALGETQY
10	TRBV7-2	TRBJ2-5	ASSDPRETQY
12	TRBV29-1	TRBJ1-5	SVGEGQDVSPQH
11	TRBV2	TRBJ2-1	ASSEERNNEQF
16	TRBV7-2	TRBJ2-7	ASSLVWTSGAASYEQY
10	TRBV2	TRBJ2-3	ASRGDVDTQY
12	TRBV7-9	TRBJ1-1	ASSTHRGSTEAF
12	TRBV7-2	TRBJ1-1	ASSRQGVNTEAF
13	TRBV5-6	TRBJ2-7	ASSSRGDSSYEQY
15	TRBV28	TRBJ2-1	ASSLIPTGVKHNEQF
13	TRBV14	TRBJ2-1	ASSPGLARRNEQF
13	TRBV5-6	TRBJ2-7	ASSGAGQAFYEQY
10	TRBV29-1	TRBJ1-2	SVGQGGYGYT
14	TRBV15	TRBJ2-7	ATSRVRDSVDYEQY
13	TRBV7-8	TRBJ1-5	ASSFLDKPNQPQH
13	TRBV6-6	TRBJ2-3	ASSRTGEGTDTQY
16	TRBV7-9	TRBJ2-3	ASSPKPRLAGFTDTQY
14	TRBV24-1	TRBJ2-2	ATGGTGGRGGGELF
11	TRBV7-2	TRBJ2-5	ASSFGGKETQY
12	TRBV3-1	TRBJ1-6	ASSQNLEVSPLH
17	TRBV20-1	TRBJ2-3	SARDITGLSLGPTDTQY
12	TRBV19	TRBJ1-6	ASTITGLHSPLH
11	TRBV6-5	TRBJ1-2	ASMGETAYGYT
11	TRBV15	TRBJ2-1	ATSRDSLYSQF
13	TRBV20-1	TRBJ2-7	SAARGTASSYEQY
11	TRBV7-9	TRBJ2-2	ASSFENTGEQF
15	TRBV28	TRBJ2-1	ASSLPTSGVAYNEQF
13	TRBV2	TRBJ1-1	ATVGLGQGSTEAF
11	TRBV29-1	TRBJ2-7	SAATGIGHEQY
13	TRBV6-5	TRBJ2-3	ASSYGPSAVLTQY
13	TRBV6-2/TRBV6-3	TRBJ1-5	ATSRDTISSQPQH
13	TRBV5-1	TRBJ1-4	ASSYSRQVNEKLF
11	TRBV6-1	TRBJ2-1	ASRTSMNNEQF
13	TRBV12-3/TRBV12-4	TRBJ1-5	ASSLVLGRNQPQH
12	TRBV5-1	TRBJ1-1	ASSQDRGYTEAF
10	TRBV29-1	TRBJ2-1	SVEETSNEQF
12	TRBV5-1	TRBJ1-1	ASSLVGINTEAF
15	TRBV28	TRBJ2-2	ASSPFALAFDTGELF